One sample yielded the 5 T cell receptor beta chains listed below, sequenced in a study of CD8+ T cells in alopecia areata. Extracted from the samples, RNA was reverse transcribed into cDNA to serve as the sequencing template. TCRdb keeps only in-frame clones here, not all; method: immunoSEQ multiplex PCR. The table includes 150,000 to 160,000 clones, 50% to 65% detected once. Sequenced here: CD8+ T cells sorted from blood, sampled at week 0. These receptors were collected from a human donor with alopecia areata.

The CDR3: CASSGAGEGSPLHF. Written as DNA, the CDR3 is TGTGCCAGCTCAGGGGCAGGGGAAGGATCACCCCTCCACTTT. The chain couples TRBV7-9 to TRBJ1-6; possible D gene TRBD1, 6 bases. The CDR3 runs 14 residues. Deletions cut 8 bases from V and 10 bases from J, with 18 bases between. Germline values: CDR1 SEHNR, CDR2 FQNEAQ (reference sequence).

This clone was observed a handful of times. The chain is built from TRBV28 and TRBJ1-2, with D maybe TRBD1 (6 bases). Germline CDR1 reads MDHEN; CDR2 reads SYDVKM. Trimming took off 5 bases at V and 2 bases at J, with 15 bases between the two ends. This CDR3 is 15 amino acids long. The CDR3 DNA reads TGTGCCAGCAGTACCCGACAGGATCTAAACTATGGCTACACCTTC. It yields the protein CASSTRQDLNYGYTF.

This sequence joins TRBV19 and TRBJ1-6, with 8 bases lining up with TRBD1. The CDR3 totals 14 residues. Germline values: CDR1 LNHDA, CDR2 SQIVND (reference sequence). Trimming removed 10 bases from V and 3 bases from J; junction bases left unmatched: 5. The CDR3, as DNA: TGTGCCACTCAGGACAGGGACTATAATTCACCCCTCCACTTT. Protein sequence: CATQDRDYNSPLHF.

This clone was detected only a few times. The chain links TRBV7-2 to TRBJ2-5, with TRBD2 matching over 10 bases. The CDR3 length is 15 residues. In germline, CDR1 is SGHTA, CDR2 FQGNSA. The V and J ends lost 5 bases and 4 bases, in that order; junction bases with no gene match: 7. CDR3 nucleotide sequence: TGTGCCAGCAGCCCCAGCGGGGGGGCCAGAGAGACCCAGTACTTC. Translation gives CASSPSGGARETQYF.

In this sample, this clone turned up once. The rearrangement uses TRBV25-1 and TRBJ1-2, with TRBD1 as a possible D gene (5 bases). The ends were cut back, 1 base at V and 12 bases at J, with 18 bases in the middle. In germline, CDR1 is MGHDK, CDR2 SYGVNS. This CDR3 contains 14 residues. This CDR3 reads CASSESRGQGGHTF. CDR3 nucleotide sequence: TGTGCCAGCAGTGAATCTCGGGGTCAGGGCGGGCACACCTTC.